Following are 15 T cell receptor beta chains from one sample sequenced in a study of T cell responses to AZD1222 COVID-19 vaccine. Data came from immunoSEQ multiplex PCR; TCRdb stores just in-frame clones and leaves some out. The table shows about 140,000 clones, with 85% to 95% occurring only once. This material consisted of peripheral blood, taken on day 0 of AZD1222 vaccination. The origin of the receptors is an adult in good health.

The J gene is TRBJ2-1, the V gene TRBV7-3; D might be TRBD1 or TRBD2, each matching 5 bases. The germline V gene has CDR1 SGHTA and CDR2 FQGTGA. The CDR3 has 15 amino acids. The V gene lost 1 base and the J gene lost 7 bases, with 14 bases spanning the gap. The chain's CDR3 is CASSLIRGASNEQFF. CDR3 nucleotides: TGTGCCAGCAGCTTAATTCGGGGCGCGAGTAATGAGCAGTTCTTC.

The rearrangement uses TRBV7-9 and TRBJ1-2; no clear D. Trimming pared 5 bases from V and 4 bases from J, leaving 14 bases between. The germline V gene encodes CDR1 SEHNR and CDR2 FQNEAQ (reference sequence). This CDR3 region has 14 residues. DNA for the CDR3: TGTGCCAGCAGCCCCGAGGAGGGCGGCTATGGCTACACCTTC. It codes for CASSPEEGGYGYTF.

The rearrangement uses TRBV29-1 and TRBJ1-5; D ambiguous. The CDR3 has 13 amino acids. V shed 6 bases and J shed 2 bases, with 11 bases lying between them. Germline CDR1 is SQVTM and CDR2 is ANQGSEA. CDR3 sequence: CSVGTPGNQPQHF. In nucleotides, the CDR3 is TGCAGCGTAGGCACCCCCGGCAATCAGCCCCAGCATTTT.

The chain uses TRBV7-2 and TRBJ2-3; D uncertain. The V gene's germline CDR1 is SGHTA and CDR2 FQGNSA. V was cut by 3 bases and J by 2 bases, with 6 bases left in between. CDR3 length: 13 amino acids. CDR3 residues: CASSFFPTDTQYF. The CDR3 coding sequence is TGTGCCAGCAGCTTCTTTCCCACAGATACGCAGTATTTT.

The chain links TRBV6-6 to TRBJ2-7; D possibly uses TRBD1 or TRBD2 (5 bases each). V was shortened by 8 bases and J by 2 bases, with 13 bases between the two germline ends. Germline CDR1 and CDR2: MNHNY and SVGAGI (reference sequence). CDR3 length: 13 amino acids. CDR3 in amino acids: CASGRDGTYEQYF. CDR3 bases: TGTGCCAGCGGCCGGGACGGTACCTACGAGCAGTACTTC.

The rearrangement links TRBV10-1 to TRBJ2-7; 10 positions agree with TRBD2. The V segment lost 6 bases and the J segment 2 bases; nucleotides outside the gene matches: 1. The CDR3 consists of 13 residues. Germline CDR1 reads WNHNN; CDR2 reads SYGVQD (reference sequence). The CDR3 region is CASSLAGAYEQYF. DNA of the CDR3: TGCGCCAGCAGCCTAGCGGGAGCCTACGAGCAGTACTTC.

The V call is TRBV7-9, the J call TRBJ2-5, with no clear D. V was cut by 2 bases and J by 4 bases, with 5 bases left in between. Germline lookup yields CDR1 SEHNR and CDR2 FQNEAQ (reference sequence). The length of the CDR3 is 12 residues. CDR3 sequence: CASSLRLETQYF. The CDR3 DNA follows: TGTGCCAGCAGCTTACGTTTAGAGACCCAGTACTTC. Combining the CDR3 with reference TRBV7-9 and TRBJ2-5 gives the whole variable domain DTGVSQNPRHKITKRGQNVTFRCDPISEHNRLYWYRQTLGQGPEFLTYFQNEAQLEKSRLLSDRFSAERPKGSFSTLEIQRTEQGDSAMYLCASSLRLETQYFGPGTRLLVL.

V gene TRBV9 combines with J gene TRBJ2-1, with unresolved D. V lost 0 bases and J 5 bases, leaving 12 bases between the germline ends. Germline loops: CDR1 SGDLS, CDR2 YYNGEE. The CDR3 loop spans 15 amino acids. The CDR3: CASSVDLVANNEQFF. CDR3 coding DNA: TGTGCCAGCAGCGTAGATCTAGTAGCAAACAATGAGCAGTTCTTC.

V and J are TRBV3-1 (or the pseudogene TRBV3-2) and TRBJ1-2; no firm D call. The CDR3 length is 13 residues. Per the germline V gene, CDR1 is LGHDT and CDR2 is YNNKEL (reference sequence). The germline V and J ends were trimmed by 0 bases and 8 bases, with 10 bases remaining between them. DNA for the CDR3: TGTGCCAGCAGCCAAGAGTCACCCCGAGGCTACACCTTC. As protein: CASSQESPRGYTF.

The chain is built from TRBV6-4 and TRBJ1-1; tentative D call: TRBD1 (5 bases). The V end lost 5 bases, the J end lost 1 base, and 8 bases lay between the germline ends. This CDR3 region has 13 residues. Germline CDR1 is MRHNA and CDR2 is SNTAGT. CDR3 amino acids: CASSFDRNTEAFF. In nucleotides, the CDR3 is TGTGCCAGCAGTTTCGACAGGAACACTGAAGCTTTCTTT.

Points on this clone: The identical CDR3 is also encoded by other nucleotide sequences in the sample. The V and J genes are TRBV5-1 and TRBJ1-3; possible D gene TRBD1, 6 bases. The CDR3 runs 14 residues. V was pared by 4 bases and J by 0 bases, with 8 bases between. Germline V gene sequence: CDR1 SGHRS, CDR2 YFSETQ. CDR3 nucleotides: TGCGCCAGCAGCCAGGACAGCTCTGGAAACACCATATATTTT. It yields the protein CASSQDSSGNTIYF.

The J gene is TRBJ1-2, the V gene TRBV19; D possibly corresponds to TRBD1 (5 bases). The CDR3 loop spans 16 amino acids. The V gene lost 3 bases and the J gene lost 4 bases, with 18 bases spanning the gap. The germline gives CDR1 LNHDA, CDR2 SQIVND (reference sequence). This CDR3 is CASSMTSGGLIYGYTF. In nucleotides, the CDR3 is TGTGCCAGTAGTATGACGAGCGGGGGACTGATCTATGGCTACACCTTC.

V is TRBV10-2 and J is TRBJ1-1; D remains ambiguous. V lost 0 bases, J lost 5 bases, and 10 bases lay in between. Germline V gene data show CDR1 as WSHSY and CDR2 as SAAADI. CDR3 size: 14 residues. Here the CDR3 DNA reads TGCGCCAGCAGTGAGTCGGAAGGGAGGACTGAAGCTTTCTTT. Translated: CASSESEGRTEAFF.

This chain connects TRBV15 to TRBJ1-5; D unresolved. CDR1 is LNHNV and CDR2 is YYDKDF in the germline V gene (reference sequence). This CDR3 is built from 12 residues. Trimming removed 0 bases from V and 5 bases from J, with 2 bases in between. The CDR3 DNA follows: TGTGCCACCAGCAGAGACGATCAGCCCCAGCATTTT. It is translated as CATSRDDQPQHF.

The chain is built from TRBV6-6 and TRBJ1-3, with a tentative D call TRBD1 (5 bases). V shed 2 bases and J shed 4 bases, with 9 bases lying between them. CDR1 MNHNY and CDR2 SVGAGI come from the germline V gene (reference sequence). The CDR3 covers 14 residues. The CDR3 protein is CASSYDAGGNTIYF. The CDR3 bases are TGTGCCAGCAGTTACGATGCAGGGGGAAACACCATATATTTT.